This TCR beta chain was found in a study of T cell changes during pregnancy in multiple sclerosis. In its sample, this clone was seen once. CDR3 length: 16 amino acids. The V and J ends lost 5 bases and 4 bases, in that order; junction bases with no gene match: 10. The germline V gene encodes CDR1 SGHVS and CDR2 FQNEAQ. Sequencing was performed with immunoSEQ multiplex PCR; in TCRdb, only in-frame clones are kept and a portion is missing. The sample contains approximately 34,000 clones, about nine tenths of which appear only once. V usage is TRBV7-8 and J usage is TRBJ2-1, with 8 bases that match TRBD2. This TCR derives from a female donor with multiple sclerosis, enrolled in a pregnancy study. The input for sequencing was CD8+ T cells from peripheral blood mononuclear cells, taken before pregnancy. CDR3 coding DNA: TGTGCCAGCAGCCCCCCCCGGGCGGGGGGTTACAATGAGCAGTTCTTC. As protein: CASSPPRAGGYNEQFF.